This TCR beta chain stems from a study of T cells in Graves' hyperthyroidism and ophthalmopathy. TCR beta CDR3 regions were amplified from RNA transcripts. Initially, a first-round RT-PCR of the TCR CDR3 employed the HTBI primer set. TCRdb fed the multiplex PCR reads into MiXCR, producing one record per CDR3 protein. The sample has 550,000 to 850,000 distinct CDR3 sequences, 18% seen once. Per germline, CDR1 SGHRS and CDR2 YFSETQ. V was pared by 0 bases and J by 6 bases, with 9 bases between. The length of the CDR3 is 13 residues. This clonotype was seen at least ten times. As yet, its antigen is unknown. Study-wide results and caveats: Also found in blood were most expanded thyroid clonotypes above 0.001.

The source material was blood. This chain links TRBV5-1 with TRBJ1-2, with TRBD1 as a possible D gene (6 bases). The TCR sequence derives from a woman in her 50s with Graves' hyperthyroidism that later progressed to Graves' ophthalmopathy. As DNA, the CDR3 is TGCGCCAGCAGCTTGGGACAGGTGGATGGCTACACCTTC. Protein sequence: CASSLGQVDGYTF.